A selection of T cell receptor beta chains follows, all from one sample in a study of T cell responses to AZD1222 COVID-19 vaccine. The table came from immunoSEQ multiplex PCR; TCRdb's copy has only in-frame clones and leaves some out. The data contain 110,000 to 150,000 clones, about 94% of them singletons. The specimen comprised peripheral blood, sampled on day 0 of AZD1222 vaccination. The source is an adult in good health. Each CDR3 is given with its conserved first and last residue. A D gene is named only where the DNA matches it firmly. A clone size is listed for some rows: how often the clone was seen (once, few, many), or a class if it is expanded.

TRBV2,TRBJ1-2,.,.,CASSVGGTSAGYTF,TGTGCCAGCAGTGTCGGGGGGACCTCGGCAGGCTACACCTTC
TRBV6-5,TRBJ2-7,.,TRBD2,CASSFETSEYEQYF,TGTGCCAGCAGTTTTGAGACTAGCGAGTACGAGCAGTACTTC
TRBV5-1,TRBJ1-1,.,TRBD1,CASSLDPQGETEAFF,TGCGCCAGCAGCTTGGACCCACAGGGGGAAACTGAAGCTTTCTTT
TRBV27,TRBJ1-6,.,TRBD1,CASRATSGGRGSPLHF,TGTGCCAGCAGAGCTACTTCAGGGGGCAGGGGTTCACCCCTCCACTTT
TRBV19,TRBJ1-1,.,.,CASRAQEGAWTEAFF,TGTGCCAGCCGAGCTCAAGAGGGCGCGTGGACTGAAGCTTTCTTT
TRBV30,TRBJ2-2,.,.,CAWAESNTGELFF,TGTGCCTGGGCGGAGAGTAACACCGGGGAGCTGTTTTTT
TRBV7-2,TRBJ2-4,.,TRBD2,CASSTGLAENIQYF,TGTGCCAGCAGCACGGGACTAGCGGAAAACATTCAGTACTTC
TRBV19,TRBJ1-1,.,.,CASSWTSGKNEAFF,TGTGCCAGTAGTTGGACATCAGGGAAGAATGAAGCTTTCTTT
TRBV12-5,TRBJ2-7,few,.,CASGWSYEQYF,TGTGCTAGTGGGTGGAGCTACGAGCAGTACTTC
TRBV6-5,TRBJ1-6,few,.,CASTRDRNSPLHF,TGTGCCAGCACGCGGGACCGGAATTCACCCCTCCACTTT
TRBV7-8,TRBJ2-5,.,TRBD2,CASSLGAPGGGQYF,TGTGCCAGCAGCTTAGGGGCCCCGGGGGGGGGCCAGTACTTC
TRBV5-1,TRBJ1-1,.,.,CASSLASGQGTPPGAFF,TGCGCCAGCAGCTTGGCCTCGGGGCAGGGAACACCCCCCGGGGCTTTCTTT
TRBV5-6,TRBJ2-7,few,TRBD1,CASSLAFRGQGPYEQYF,TGTGCCAGCAGCTTGGCGTTTAGGGGACAGGGGCCCTACGAGCAGTACTTC